The text below deals with one TCR beta chain. What it binds is not known. This record belongs to a study of cytomegalovirus exposure and HLA in healthy donors. The study ran its PCR with 60 Vbeta and 13 Jbeta primers. Clones were read by immunoSEQ multiplex PCR, and TCRdb kept only the in-frame ones, dropping some. The top ten hold roughly 0.7% of the sample, which has 200,000 to 250,000 clones, approximately 88% seen once. CDR1 and CDR2 from the germline V gene are LGHNA and YNFKEQ. V was trimmed by 4 bases and J by 3 bases, leaving 12 bases between them. CDR3 length: 14 residues. General study points: It was assumed in the presence/absence analyses that sequencing depth was roughly uniform across donors. Sequencing probably produced one cluster of sequence variants that were highly shared.

The receptor was isolated from a boy aged 2 to 10 in good health and CMV-seronegative. Sequenced sample: PBMCs. This chain uses TRBV4-2 with TRBJ2-5, with TRBD1 as a possible D gene (6 bases). In DNA, the CDR3 is TGTGCCAGCAGCCTAGACAGGTCTAAAGAGACCCAGTACTTC. It is translated as CASSLDRSKETQYF.